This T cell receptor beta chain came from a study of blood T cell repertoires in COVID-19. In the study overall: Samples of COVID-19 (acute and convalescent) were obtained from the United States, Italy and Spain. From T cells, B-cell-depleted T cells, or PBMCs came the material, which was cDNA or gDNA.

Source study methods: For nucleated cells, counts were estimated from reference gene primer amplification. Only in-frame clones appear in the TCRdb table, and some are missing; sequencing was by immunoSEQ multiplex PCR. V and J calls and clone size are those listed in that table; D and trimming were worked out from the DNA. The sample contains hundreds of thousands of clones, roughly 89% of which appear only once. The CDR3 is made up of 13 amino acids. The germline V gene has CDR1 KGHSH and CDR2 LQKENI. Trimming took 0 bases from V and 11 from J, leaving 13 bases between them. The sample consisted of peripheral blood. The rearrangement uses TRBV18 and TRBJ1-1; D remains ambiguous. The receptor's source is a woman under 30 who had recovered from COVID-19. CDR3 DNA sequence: TGTGCCAGCTCACCACCTGAGGGAAACGCGGCTTTCTTT. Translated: CASSPPEGNAAFF.